This T cell receptor (beta chain) was sequenced in a study of brain T cells in children with intractable seizures. The CDR3 is 16 amino acids. V shed 4 bases, J shed 0 bases, and the junction held 4 bases outside the gene matches. In germline, CDR1 is LGHNT, CDR2 FRNRAP. Study-wide findings and caveats: Viral specificity was inferred only from CDR3 similarity; HCMV serostatus was unknown.

Remarks on this clone: Its matching antigen is unknown.

Profiling relied on immunoSEQ multiplex PCR, and the TCRdb table lists in-frame clones only, not all of them. The sample consists of 100,000 to 120,000 clones, approximately 94% of them appearing once. The sample in question was peripheral blood, obtained at surgery. The source of this sequence is a boy under two years old with hemimegalencephaly and intractable seizures. The chain employs TRBV12-5 and TRBJ2-1, with 9 bases fitting TRBD1. In nucleotides, the CDR3 is TGTGCTAGTGGTTGGGGGACAGGGCCCTCCTACAATGAGCAGTTCTTC. Protein: CASGWGTGPSYNEQFF.